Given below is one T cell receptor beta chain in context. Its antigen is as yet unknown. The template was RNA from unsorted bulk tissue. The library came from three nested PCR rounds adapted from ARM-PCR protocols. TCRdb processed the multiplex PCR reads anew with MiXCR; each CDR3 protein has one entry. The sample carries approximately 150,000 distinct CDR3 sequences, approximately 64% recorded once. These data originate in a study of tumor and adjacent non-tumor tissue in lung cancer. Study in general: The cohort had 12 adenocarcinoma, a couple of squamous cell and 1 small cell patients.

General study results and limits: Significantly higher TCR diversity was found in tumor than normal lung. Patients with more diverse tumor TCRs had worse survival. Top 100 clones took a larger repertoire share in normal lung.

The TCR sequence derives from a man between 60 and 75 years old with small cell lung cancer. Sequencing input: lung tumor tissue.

The CDR3 nucleotides read TGCGCCAGCAGCCGCCCGGACGGGGAAGCGGGCAAAAATGAGCGATTCTTC. Amino acids: CASSRPDGEAGKNERFF. The chain has TRBV4-1 and TRBJ2-1; D may be TRBD2 (6 bases). Trimming removed 4 bases at V and 16 bases at J, with 32 bases between. The CDR3 extends over 17 amino acids. Germline V gives CDR1 MGHRA, CDR2 YSYEKL.